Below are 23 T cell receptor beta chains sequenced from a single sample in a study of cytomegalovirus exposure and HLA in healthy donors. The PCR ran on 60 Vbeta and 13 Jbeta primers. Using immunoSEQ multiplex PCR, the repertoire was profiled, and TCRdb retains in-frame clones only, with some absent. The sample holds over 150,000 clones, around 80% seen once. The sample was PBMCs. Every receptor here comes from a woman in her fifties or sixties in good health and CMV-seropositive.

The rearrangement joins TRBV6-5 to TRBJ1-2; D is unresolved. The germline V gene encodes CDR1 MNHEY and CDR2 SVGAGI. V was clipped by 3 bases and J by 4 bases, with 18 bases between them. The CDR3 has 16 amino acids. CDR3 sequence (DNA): TGTGCCAGCAGTTATGGGCAGGTCTCCTCCTTCTATGGCTACACCTTC. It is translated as CASSYGQVSSFYGYTF.

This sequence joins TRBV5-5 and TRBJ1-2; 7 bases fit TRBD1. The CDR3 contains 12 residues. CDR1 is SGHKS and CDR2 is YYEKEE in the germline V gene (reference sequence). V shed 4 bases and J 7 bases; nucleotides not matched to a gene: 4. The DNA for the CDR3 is TGTGCCAGCAGCGTTGACAGGGTTGGCTACACCTTC. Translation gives CASSVDRVGYTF.

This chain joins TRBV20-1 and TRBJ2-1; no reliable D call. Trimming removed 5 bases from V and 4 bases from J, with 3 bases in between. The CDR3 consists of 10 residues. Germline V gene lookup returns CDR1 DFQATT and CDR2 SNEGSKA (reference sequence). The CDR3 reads CSASYNEQFF. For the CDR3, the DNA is TGCAGTGCTTCGTACAATGAGCAGTTCTTC.

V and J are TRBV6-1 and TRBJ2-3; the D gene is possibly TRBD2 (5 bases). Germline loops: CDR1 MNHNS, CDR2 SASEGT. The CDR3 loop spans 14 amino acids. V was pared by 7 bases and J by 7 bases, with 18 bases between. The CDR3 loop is CASIPQAGPNTQYF. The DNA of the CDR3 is TGTGCCAGCATCCCCCAGGCGGGTCCTAATACGCAGTATTTT.

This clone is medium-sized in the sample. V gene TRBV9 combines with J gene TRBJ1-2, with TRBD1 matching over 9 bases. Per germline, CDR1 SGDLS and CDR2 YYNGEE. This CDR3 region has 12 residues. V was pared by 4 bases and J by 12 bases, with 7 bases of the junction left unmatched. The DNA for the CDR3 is TGTGCCAGCAGCTCCCGGACAGGGGACCACACCTTC. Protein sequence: CASSSRTGDHTF. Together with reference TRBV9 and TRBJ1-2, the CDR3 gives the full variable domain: DSGVTQTPKHLITATGQRVTLRCSPRSGDLSVYWYQQSLDQGLQFLIQYYNGEERAKGNILERFSAQQFPDLHSELNLSSLELGDSALYFCASSSRTGDHTFGSGTRLTVV.

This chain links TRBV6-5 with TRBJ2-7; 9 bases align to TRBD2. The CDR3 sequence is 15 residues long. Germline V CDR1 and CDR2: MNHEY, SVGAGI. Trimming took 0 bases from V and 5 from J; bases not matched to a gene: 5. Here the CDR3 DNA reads TGTGCCAGCAGTTACTCGAGCGGGGGGTCCCACGAGCAGTACTTC. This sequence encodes CASSYSSGGSHEQYF.

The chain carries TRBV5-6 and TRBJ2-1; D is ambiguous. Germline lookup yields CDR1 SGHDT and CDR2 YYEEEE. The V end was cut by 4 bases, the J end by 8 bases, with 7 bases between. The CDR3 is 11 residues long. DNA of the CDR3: TGTGCCAGCAGCCATAGCCATGAGCAGTTCTTC. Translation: CASSHSHEQFF.

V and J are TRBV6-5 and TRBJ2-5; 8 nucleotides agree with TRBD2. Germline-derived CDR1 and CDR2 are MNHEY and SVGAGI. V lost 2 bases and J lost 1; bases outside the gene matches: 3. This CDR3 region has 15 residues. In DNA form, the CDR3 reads TGTGCCAGCAGTTACGGGGCGGGGGGCCAAGAGACCCAGTACTTC. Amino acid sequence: CASSYGAGGQETQYF.

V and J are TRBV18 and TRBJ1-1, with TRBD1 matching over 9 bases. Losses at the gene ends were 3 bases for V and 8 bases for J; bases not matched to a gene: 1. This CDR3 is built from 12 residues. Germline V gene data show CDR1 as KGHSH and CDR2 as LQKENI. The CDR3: CASSPGTGEAFF. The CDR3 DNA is TGTGCCAGCTCACCCGGGACAGGGGAAGCTTTCTTT. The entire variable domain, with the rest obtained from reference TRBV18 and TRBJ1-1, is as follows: NAGVMQNPRHLVRRRGQEARLRCSPMKGHSHVYWYRQLPEEGLKFMVYLQKENIIDESGMPKERFSAEFPKEGPSILRIQQVVRGDSAAYFCASSPGTGEAFFGQGTRLTVV.

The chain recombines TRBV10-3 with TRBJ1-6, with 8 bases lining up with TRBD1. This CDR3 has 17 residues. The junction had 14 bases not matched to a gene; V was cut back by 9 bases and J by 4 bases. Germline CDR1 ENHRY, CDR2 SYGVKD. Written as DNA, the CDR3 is TGTGCCATTCAGACGGACAGGGAGGGGTCTTATAATTCACCCCTCCACTTT. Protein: CAIQTDREGSYNSPLHF.

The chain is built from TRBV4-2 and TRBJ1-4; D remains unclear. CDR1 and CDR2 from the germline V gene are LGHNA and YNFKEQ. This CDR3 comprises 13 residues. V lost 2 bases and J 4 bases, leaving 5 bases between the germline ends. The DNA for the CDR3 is TGTGCCAGCAGCCAACCAGATAATGAAAAACTGTTTTTT. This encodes CASSQPDNEKLFF.

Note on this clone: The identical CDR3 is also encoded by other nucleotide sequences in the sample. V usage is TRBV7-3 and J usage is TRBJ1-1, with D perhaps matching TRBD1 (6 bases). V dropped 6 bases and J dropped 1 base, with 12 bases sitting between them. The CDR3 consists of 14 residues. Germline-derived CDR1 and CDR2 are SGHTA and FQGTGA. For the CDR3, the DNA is TGTGCCAGCAGAGTGACAGGCCGGAACACTGAAGCTTTCTTT. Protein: CASRVTGRNTEAFF.

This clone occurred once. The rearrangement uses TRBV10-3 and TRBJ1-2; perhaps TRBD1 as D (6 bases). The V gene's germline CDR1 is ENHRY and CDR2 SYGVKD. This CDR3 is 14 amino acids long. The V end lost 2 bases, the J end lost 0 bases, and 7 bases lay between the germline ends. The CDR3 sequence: CAISETGSNYGYTF. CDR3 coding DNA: TGTGCCATCAGTGAGACAGGGTCTAACTATGGCTACACCTTC.

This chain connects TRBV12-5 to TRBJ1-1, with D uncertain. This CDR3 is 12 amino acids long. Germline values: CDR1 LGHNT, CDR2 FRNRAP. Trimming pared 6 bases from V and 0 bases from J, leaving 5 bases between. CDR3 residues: CASGLVNTEAFF. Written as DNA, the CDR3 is TGTGCTAGTGGGTTAGTGAACACTGAAGCTTTCTTT.

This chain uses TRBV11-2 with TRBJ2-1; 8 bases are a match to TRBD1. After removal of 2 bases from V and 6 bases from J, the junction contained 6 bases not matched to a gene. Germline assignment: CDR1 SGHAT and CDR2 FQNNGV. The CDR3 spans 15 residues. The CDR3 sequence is CASSLIGQGGNEQFF. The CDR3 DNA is TGTGCCAGCAGCTTAATCGGACAGGGCGGCAATGAGCAGTTCTTC.

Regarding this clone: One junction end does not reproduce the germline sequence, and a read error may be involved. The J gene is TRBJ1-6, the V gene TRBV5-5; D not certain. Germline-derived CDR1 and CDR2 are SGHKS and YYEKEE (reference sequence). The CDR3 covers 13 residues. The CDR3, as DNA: TGTGCCAGCAGCTTGGCGGGGAATTCACTCCTCCACTTT. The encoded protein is CASSLAGNSLLHF.

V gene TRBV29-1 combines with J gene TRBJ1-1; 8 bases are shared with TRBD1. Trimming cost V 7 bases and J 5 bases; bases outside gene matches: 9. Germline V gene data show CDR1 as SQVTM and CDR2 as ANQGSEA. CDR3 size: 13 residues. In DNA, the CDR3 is TGCAGCGCAAACAGGGGGAGCCGGACTGAAGCTTTCTTT. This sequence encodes CSANRGSRTEAFF.

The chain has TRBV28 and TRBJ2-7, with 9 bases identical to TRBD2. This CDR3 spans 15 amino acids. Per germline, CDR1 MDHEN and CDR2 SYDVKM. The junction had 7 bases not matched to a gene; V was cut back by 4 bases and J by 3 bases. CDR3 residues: CASSSRAGGIYEQYF. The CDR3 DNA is TGTGCCAGCAGTTCAAGAGCGGGGGGAATCTACGAGCAGTACTTC.

This chain's CDR3 is CASSRGGFTDTQYF. CDR3 DNA: TGTGCCAGCAGTCGCGGGGGATTCACAGATACGCAGTATTTT. This chain connects TRBV6-4 to TRBJ2-3; 7 positions match TRBD2. CDR3 size: 14 residues. Germline V gene sequence: CDR1 MRHNA, CDR2 SNTAGT. The junction had 4 bases not matched to a gene; V was cut back by 5 bases and J by 2 bases.

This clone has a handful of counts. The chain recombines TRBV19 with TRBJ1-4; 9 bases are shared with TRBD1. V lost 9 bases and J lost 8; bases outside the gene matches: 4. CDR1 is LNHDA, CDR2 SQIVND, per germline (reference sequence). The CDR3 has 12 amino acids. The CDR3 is CARGQGGEKLFF. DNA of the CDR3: TGTGCCAGGGGACAGGGAGGAGAAAAACTGTTTTTT.

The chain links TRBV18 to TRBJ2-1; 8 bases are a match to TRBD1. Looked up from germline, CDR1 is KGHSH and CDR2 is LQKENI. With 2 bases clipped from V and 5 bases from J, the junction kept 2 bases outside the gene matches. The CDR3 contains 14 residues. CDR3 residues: CASSPGQGNNEQFF. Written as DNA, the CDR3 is TGTGCCAGCTCACCAGGACAGGGTAACAATGAGCAGTTCTTC.

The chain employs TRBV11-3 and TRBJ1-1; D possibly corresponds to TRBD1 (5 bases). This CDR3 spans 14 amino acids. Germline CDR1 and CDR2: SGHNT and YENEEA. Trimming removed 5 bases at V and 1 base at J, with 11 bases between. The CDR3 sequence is CASSQGTGNTEAFF. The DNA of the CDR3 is TGTGCCAGCAGCCAAGGTACAGGGAACACTGAAGCTTTCTTT.

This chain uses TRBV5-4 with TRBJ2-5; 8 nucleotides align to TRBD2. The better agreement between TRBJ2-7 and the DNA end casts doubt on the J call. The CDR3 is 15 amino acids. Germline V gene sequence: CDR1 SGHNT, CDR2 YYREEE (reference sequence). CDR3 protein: CASSDGTRFSYEQYF. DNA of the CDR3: TGTGCCAGCAGCGATGGGACTAGATTCTCCTACGAGCAGTACTTC.